The present T cell receptor (beta chain) was sequenced within a study of T-cell reconstitution after alpha-beta-depleted transplantation in children. This clonotype was recorded many times. Preparation of the TCRbeta library was carried out with unique molecular identifiers. TCRdb re-called the PCR reads through MiXCR, storing one row per CDR3 protein. The table includes about 20,000 distinct CDR3 sequences, about a tenth detected once. The CDR3 consists of 14 residues. After removal of 7 bases from V and 3 bases from J, the junction contained 3 bases not matched to a gene. This sample comprised PBMCs from the stem cell graft donor, obtained from the stem cell graft. The chain links TRBV12-3 or TRBV12-4 to TRBJ2-6; TRBD1 agrees at 7 bases. The sequence was collected from a human donor who donated a stem cell graft to a child with chronic granulomatous disease. The CDR3 here is CASTNRGGANVLTF. The CDR3 nucleotides are TGTGCCAGCACGAACAGGGGTGGGGCCAACGTCCTGACTTTC.